The entry below gives a single TCR beta chain sequence along with its context. In germline, CDR1 is SGHTA, CDR2 FQGNSA. V was clipped by 3 bases and J by 12 bases, with 6 bases between them. The CDR3 contains 11 residues. This sample was included in a study of blood T cell repertoires in COVID-19. TCRdb's copy holds only in-frame clones and misses some; the assay was immunoSEQ multiplex PCR. The sample includes around 310,000 clones, about nine tenths seen only once; the top ten take about 12%. The genes are TRBV7-2 and TRBJ1-6; the D is unclear. The sequence was collected from a woman aged 60-70 years with acute or convalescent COVID-19. Material for sequencing was peripheral blood. The chain's CDR3 is CASSFGGPLHF. The CDR3 DNA reads TGTGCCAGCAGCTTTGGAGGACCCCTCCACTTT. Filled out from reference TRBV7-2 and TRBJ1-6, the complete variable domain reads GAGVSQSPSNKVTEKGKDVELRCDPISGHTALYWYRQSLGQGLEFLIYFQGNSAPDKSGLPSDRFSAERTGGSVSTLTIQRTQQEDSAVYLCASSFGGPLHFGNGTRLTVT.